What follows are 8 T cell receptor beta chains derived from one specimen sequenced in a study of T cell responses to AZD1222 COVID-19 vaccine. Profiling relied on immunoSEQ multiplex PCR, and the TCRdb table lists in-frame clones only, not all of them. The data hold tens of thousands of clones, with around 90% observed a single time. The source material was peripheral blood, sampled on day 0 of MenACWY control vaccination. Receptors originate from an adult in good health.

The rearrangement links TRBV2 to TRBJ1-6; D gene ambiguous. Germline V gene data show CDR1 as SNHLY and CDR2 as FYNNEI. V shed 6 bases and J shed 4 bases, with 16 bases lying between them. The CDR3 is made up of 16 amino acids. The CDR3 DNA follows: TGTGCCAGCAGCTTACACAGCGTGGGGTATAATTCACCCCTCCACTTT. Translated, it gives CASSLHSVGYNSPLHF.

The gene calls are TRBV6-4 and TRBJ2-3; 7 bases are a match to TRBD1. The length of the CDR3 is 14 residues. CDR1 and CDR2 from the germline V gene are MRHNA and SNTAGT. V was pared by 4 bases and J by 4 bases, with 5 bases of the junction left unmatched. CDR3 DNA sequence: TGTGCCAGCAGTGTGTGGCAGGGGGCAGATACGCAGTATTTT. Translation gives CASSVWQGADTQYF.

The CDR3 DNA sequence: TGTGCCAGCGGCGCCCAGGGACCTCAAGAGACCCAGTACTTC. Translated: CASGAQGPQETQYF. V usage is TRBV2 and J usage is TRBJ2-5; D possibly matches TRBD1 or TRBD2 (5 bases each). The V gene's germline CDR1 is SNHLY and CDR2 FYNNEI. Trimming stripped 8 bases from V and 2 bases from J, with 15 bases between. The CDR3 totals 14 residues.

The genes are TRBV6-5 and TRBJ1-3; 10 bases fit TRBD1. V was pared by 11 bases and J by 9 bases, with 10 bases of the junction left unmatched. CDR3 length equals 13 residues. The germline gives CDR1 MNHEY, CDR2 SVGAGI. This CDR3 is CAGQTGGFGTIYF. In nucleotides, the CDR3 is TGTGCCGGACAGACAGGGGGCTTTGGCACCATATATTTT.

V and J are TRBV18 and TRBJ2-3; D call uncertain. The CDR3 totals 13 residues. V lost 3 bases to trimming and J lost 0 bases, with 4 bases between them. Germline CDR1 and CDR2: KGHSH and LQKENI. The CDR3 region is CASSPLSTDTQYF. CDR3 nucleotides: TGTGCCAGCTCACCCCTAAGCACAGATACGCAGTATTTT.

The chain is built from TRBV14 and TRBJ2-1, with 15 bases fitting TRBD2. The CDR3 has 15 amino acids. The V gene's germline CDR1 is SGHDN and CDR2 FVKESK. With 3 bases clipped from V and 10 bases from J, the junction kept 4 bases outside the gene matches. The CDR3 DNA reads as TGTGCCAGCAGCCACCGGACTAGCGGGAGGGTCGAGCAGTTCTTC. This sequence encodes CASSHRTSGRVEQFF.

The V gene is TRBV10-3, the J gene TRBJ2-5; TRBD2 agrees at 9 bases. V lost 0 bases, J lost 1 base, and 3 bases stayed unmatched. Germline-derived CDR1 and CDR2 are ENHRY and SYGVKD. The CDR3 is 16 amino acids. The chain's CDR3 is CAISESGTSFQETQYF. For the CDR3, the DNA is TGTGCCATCAGTGAGTCGGGGACTAGCTTCCAAGAGACCCAGTACTTC.

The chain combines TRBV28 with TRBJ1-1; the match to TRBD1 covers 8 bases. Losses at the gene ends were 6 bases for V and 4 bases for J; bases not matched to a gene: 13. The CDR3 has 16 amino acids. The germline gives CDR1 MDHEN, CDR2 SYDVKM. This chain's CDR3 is CASRQTPGGAGTEAFF. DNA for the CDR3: TGTGCCAGCAGGCAAACCCCAGGGGGCGCCGGCACTGAAGCTTTCTTT.